This T cell receptor beta chain appears in the sequencing data of a study of blood T cell repertoires in COVID-19. Looking at the study overall: Samples came from the United States, Italy and Spain, spanning acute and convalescent COVID-19. Sources were T cells, B-cell-depleted T cells, or PBMCs; the material itself was cDNA or gDNA.

Original processing methods: Amplification from reference gene primers served as the basis for estimated nucleated cell counts. TCRdb's table, derived via immunoSEQ multiplex PCR, lists solely in-frame clones and lacks some. V, J and clone size are taken as reported in that table, and D and trimming were inferred from the DNA itself. The repertoire holds some 120,000 clones, with about 84% as singletons. This CDR3 comprises 12 residues. The germline CDR1 and CDR2 sequences are SGDLS and YYNGEE. The ends were cut back, 3 bases at V and 8 bases at J, with 11 bases in the middle. This clone was seen a few times.

Sequencing was carried out using peripheral blood. The receptor was derived from a man in his sixties with acute or convalescent COVID-19. V and J are TRBV9 and TRBJ1-2, with D maybe TRBD1 (5 bases). This CDR3 is CASSADSEGYTF. The CDR3, as DNA: TGTGCCAGCAGCGCCGACAGTGAAGGCTACACCTTC. Filled out from reference TRBV9 and TRBJ1-2, the complete variable domain reads DSGVTQTPKHLITATGQRVTLRCSPRSGDLSVYWYQQSLDQGLQFLIQYYNGEERAKGNILERFSAQQFPDLHSELNLSSLELGDSALYFCASSADSEGYTFGSGTRLTVV.